One and the same sample provided the 32 T cell receptor beta chains below, sequenced in a study of follicular helper T cells after annual influenza vaccination. Described time point: 2014-2015 season, pre-vaccination. Method: immunoSEQ multiplex PCR; TCRdb's copy keeps in-frame clones and lacks some. The profile shows around 8,000 clones, around four fifths of them singletons. Sequences were derived from CXCR5+ CD38- circulating T follicular helper cells from blood, sampled on the day of influenza vaccination. Subset here: circulating Tfh, non-naive CD4+CXCR5+PD-1+ (ICOS+CD38+ or ICOS-CD38-). The receptor source for this set is an adult who received the influenza vaccine.

The V call is TRBV9, the J call TRBJ1-4, with 8 positions matching TRBD1. Germline assignment: CDR1 SGDLS and CDR2 YYNGEE. J was trimmed by 8 bases and V by 4 bases; bases with no gene match: 7. The CDR3 runs 14 residues. In nucleotides, the CDR3 is TGTGCCAGCAGCCCCACAGGGGGGAGCGAAAAACTGTTTTTT. It specifies CASSPTGGSEKLFF. Looking up the rest from reference TRBV9 and TRBJ1-4 gives the full variable domain: DSGVTQTPKHLITATGQRVTLRCSPRSGDLSVYWYQQSLDQGLQFLIQYYNGEERAKGNILERFSAQQFPDLHSELNLSSLELGDSALYFCASSPTGGSEKLFFGSGTQLSVL.

This chain uses TRBV6-6 with TRBJ1-3; TRBD1 agrees at 7 bases. Losses at the gene ends were 5 bases for V and 2 bases for J; bases not matched to a gene: 6. The germline CDR1 and CDR2 sequences are MNHNY and SVGAGI (reference sequence). This CDR3 spans 15 amino acids. The CDR3 loop is CASSNRDSTGNTIYF. CDR3 nucleotides: TGTGCCAGCAGTAACCGGGACAGCACTGGAAACACCATATATTTT.

The rearrangement links TRBV5-1 to TRBJ2-1, with D possibly being TRBD1 (7 bases). Germline CDR1 reads SGHRS; CDR2 reads YFSETQ. V lost 6 bases to trimming and J lost 5 bases, with 18 bases between them. This CDR3 has 15 amino acids. CDR3 coding DNA: TGCGCCAGCAAACTATCAGGGGGGCTCGACAATGAGCAGTTCTTC. It yields the protein CASKLSGGLDNEQFF.

The rearrangement joins TRBV5-4 to TRBJ1-2, with 8 nucleotides matching TRBD1. Germline V gene sequence: CDR1 SGHNT, CDR2 YYREEE (reference sequence). Trimming at V came to 5 bases and at J to 4 bases, leaving 10 bases not matched to a gene. This CDR3 region has 15 residues. CDR3 sequence reads: CASSFGQGNSYGYTF. CDR3 sequence (DNA): TGTGCCAGCAGTTTTGGACAGGGCAACAGCTATGGCTACACCTTC. The variable domain in full, completed from reference TRBV5-4 and TRBJ1-2, reads ETGVTQSPTHLIKTRGQQVTLRCSSQSGHNTVSWYQQALGQGPQFIFQYYREEENGRGNFPPRFSGLQFPNYSSELNVNALELDDSALYLCASSFGQGNSYGYTFGSGTRLTVV.

The chain carries TRBV7-9 and TRBJ1-4; 7 bases are shared with TRBD1. With 7 bases clipped from V and 1 base from J, the junction kept 6 bases outside the gene matches. CDR1 SEHNR and CDR2 FQNEAQ come from the germline V gene (reference sequence). There are 15 residues in the CDR3. CDR3 coding DNA: TGTGCCAGCAACCAAGGGGGCAGAACTAATGAAAAACTGTTTTTT. Protein sequence: CASNQGGRTNEKLFF.

The chain combines TRBV6-1 with TRBJ1-4; 7 positions match TRBD1. The V segment lost 10 bases and the J segment 5 bases; nucleotides outside the gene matches: 7. CDR3 length: 13 residues. Germline loops: CDR1 MNHNS, CDR2 SASEGT. The CDR3 region is CATVRDSNEKLFF. Here the CDR3 DNA reads TGTGCCACGGTCCGGGACAGCAATGAAAAACTGTTTTTT.

This clone was counted once. This rearrangement joins TRBV2 to TRBJ1-1; D gene unclear. This CDR3 region has 14 residues. CDR1 and CDR2 from the germline V gene are SNHLY and FYNNEI. The germline V and J ends were trimmed by 6 bases and 1 base, with 12 bases remaining between them. DNA for the CDR3: TGTGCCAGCAGGACGGATGGGGAGAACACTGAAGCTTTCTTT. Its translation is CASRTDGENTEAFF.

V and J are TRBV5-7 and TRBJ2-5; D call uncertain. TRBV5-7 is noted as an ORF with a role that remains uncertain. The CDR3 spans 14 residues. Trimming cost V 2 bases and J 5 bases, with 13 bases left between them. CDR3 region: CASSFRLAPETQYF. CDR3 nucleotides: TGTGCCAGCAGCTTTAGACTGGCCCCCGAGACCCAGTACTTC.

The chain combines TRBV6-5 with TRBJ1-2, with TRBD1 matching 9 bases. This CDR3 has 15 residues. The germline CDR1 and CDR2 sequences are MNHEY and SVGAGI. J lost 2 bases, V lost 7 bases, and 8 bases had no gene match. CDR3 amino acids: CASTRTGAANYGYTF. CDR3 DNA sequence: TGTGCCAGCACCCGGACAGGGGCCGCCAACTATGGCTACACCTTC.

The chain links TRBV28 to TRBJ2-3, with D possibly called TRBD1 or TRBD2 (7 bases each). This CDR3 spans 16 amino acids. V was shortened by 5 bases and J by 0 bases, with 15 bases between the two germline ends. Germline loops: CDR1 MDHEN, CDR2 SYDVKM. CDR3 sequence: CASSRQGGASTDTQYF. The CDR3 nucleotides are TGTGCCAGCAGTCGGCAGGGGGGGGCTAGCACAGATACGCAGTATTTT.

The chain uses TRBV30 and TRBJ2-7; no definite D call. The CDR3 runs to 13 residues. CDR1 and CDR2 (germline): GTSNPN, SVGIG (reference sequence). The V end was cut by 2 bases, the J end by 5 bases, with 13 bases between. This CDR3 is CAWSRSRGNEQYF. The CDR3 bases are TGTGCCTGGAGTCGAAGCCGCGGCAACGAGCAGTACTTC. The variable domain in full, with the rest retrieved from reference TRBV30 and TRBJ2-7, is SQTIHQWPATLVQPVGSPLSLECTVEGTSNPNLYWYRQAAGRGLQLLFYSVGIGQISSEVPQNLSASRPQDRQFILSSKKLLLSDSGFYLCAWSRSRGNEQYFGPGTRLTVT.

This clone came up once. The chain carries TRBV9 and TRBJ2-7; D gene unclear. The V and J ends lost 7 bases and 0 bases respectively, with 14 bases between them. The CDR3 is 14 residues long. Germline CDR1 reads SGDLS; CDR2 reads YYNGEE. CDR3 in DNA: TGTGCCAGCGGCCTGGCGGCGGCCTCCTACGAGCAGTACTTC. The encoded protein is CASGLAAASYEQYF.

The CDR3 region has the DNA TGTGCCAGCAGCTTCCTTGGCGGGGGGTTAATGACCCAGTACTTC. It is translated as CASSFLGGGLMTQYF. The gene calls are TRBV7-3 and TRBJ2-5, with TRBD2 matching over 8 bases. Germline V lookup: CDR1 SGHTA, CDR2 FQGTGA. CDR3 size: 15 residues. V dropped 3 bases and J dropped 7; count of bases not matched to a gene: 10.

The rearrangement links TRBV19 to TRBJ1-2; D is unclear. CDR3 size: 11 residues. Germline V lookup: CDR1 LNHDA, CDR2 SQIVND (reference sequence). Between the trimmed V and J ends, which lost 4 bases and 2 bases, there was a span of 2 bases. The chain's CDR3 is CASSKNYGYTF. CDR3 coding DNA: TGTGCCAGTAGTAAGAACTATGGCTACACCTTC. The full variable domain, with the rest looked up from reference TRBV19 and TRBJ1-2, is DGGITQSPKYLFRKEGQNVTLSCEQNLNHDAMYWYRQDPGQGLRLIYYSQIVNDFQKGDIAEGYSVSREKKESFPLTVTSAQKNPTAFYLCASSKNYGYTFGSGTRLTVV.

The genes are TRBV14 and TRBJ1-3; no clear D. The CDR3 contains 14 residues. Germline V lookup: CDR1 SGHDN, CDR2 FVKESK. V lost 1 base and J 0 bases, leaving 4 bases between the germline ends. The CDR3 DNA follows: TGTGCCAGCAGCCAAGGACACTCTGGAAACACCATATATTTT. This gives the protein CASSQGHSGNTIYF.

The chain has TRBV2 and TRBJ2-5; D call uncertain. The CDR3 is 11 residues long. Trimming removed 6 bases at V and 1 base at J, with 3 bases between. CDR1 is SNHLY and CDR2 is FYNNEI in the germline V gene. CDR3 residues: CASSLQETQYF. The CDR3 DNA sequence: TGTGCCAGCAGCCTCCAAGAGACCCAGTACTTC.

The chain carries TRBV14 and TRBJ1-5, with a tentative D call TRBD1 (5 bases). CDR3 length: 13 amino acids. V dropped 4 bases and J dropped 5 bases, with 9 bases sitting between them. Germline assignment: CDR1 SGHDN and CDR2 FVKESK. CDR3 DNA sequence: TGTGCCAGCAGCCGGGGACGGGATCAGCCCCAGCATTTT. It is translated as CASSRGRDQPQHF. Looking up the rest from reference TRBV14 and TRBJ1-5 gives the full variable domain: EAGVTQFPSHSVIEKGQTVTLRCDPISGHDNLYWYRRVMGKEIKFLLHFVKESKQDESGMPNNRFLAERTGGTYSTLKVQPAELEDSGVYFCASSRGRDQPQHFGDGTRLSIL.

CDR3 sequence (DNA): TGTGCCAGCAGCCGGCTACAGGGGACTTGGAACACCATATATTTT. It specifies CASSRLQGTWNTIYF. The genes are TRBV7-2 and TRBJ1-3, with 7 bases aligning to TRBD1. This CDR3 is built from 15 residues. Trimming at V came to 5 bases and at J to 7 bases, leaving 11 bases not matched to a gene. Germline V gene sequence: CDR1 SGHTA, CDR2 FQGNSA.

The V and J genes are TRBV2 and TRBJ2-5, with 8 bases matching TRBD1. The CDR3 is made up of 13 amino acids. Germline V gene lookup returns CDR1 SNHLY and CDR2 FYNNEI. V shed 6 bases and J 3 bases; nucleotides not matched to a gene: 3. CDR3 loop: CASRTGAKETQYF. In DNA form, the CDR3 reads TGTGCCAGCAGGACAGGGGCAAAAGAGACCCAGTACTTC.

In its sample, this clone was seen once. J is TRBJ1-4 and V is TRBV18; no clear D. Germline CDR1 is KGHSH and CDR2 is LQKENI. The CDR3 is 14 amino acids. The ends were cut back, 5 bases at V and 4 bases at J, with 11 bases in the middle. CDR3: CASSERSDNEKLFF. CDR3 coding DNA: TGTGCCAGCTCAGAGCGTTCTGATAATGAAAAACTGTTTTTT.

This clone occurred once. The V and J genes are TRBV10-3 and TRBJ2-1; possibly TRBD1 for D (6 bases). Trimming took off 3 bases at V and 5 bases at J, with 8 bases between the two ends. CDR3 length: 13 residues. In germline, CDR1 is ENHRY, CDR2 SYGVKD. The CDR3: CAISEQGDNEQFF. The CDR3 DNA follows: TGTGCCATCAGTGAACAGGGAGACAATGAGCAGTTCTTC.

This clone was seen only a few times. V and J are TRBV4-1 and TRBJ1-6; D perhaps matches TRBD1 (5 bases). V lost 0 bases and J lost 9, with 12 bases in between. Germline assignment: CDR1 MGHRA and CDR2 YSYEKL. The CDR3 sequence is 15 residues long. The CDR3 is CASSQDGRDSSPLHF. The CDR3 DNA follows: TGCGCCAGCAGCCAAGATGGCAGGGACTCTTCACCCCTCCACTTT.

This rearrangement joins TRBV13 to TRBJ1-1; D is unresolved. The CDR3 loop spans 15 amino acids. V was shortened by 5 bases and J by 1 base, with 14 bases between the two germline ends. Germline V gene data show CDR1 as PRHDT and CDR2 as FYEKMQ (reference sequence). This CDR3 is CASSRRREGNTEAFF. DNA for the CDR3: TGTGCCAGCAGCCGAAGGCGGGAGGGGAACACTGAAGCTTTCTTT.

This rearrangement joins TRBV14 to TRBJ2-7; D is uncertain. Trimming took 2 bases from V and 0 from J, leaving 8 bases between them. This CDR3 comprises 14 residues. Germline-derived CDR1 and CDR2 are SGHDN and FVKESK. CDR3: CASSQQTVSYEQYF. CDR3 nucleotide sequence: TGTGCCAGCAGCCAACAGACGGTCTCCTACGAGCAGTACTTC.

The chain is built from TRBV7-3 and TRBJ2-1, with a weak D call TRBD2 (7 bases). Trimming pared 5 bases from V and 13 bases from J, leaving 15 bases between. The CDR3 has 12 amino acids. Germline V gene sequence: CDR1 SGHTA, CDR2 FQGTGA. The CDR3: CASSEMGGTQFF. CDR3 in DNA: TGTGCCAGCAGCGAGATGGGGGGGACACAGTTCTTC.

This chain connects TRBV7-9 to TRBJ1-1; D gene ambiguous. The CDR3 has 12 residues. CDR1 is SEHNR and CDR2 is FQNEAQ in the germline V gene (reference sequence). V was pared by 6 bases and J by 11 bases, with 16 bases between. CDR3 sequence reads: CASSFDRGSAFF. The CDR3 DNA is TGTGCCAGCAGTTTTGACCGAGGGAGCGCTTTCTTT.

The chain links TRBV5-5 to TRBJ2-2; D gene uncertain. V was clipped by 0 bases and J by 3 bases, with 9 bases between them. The CDR3 consists of 15 residues. Germline lookup yields CDR1 SGHKS and CDR2 YYEKEE (reference sequence). Here the CDR3 reads CASSLGADYTGELFF. The CDR3 nucleotides are TGTGCCAGCAGCTTGGGGGCAGACTACACCGGGGAGCTGTTTTTT.

This clone was recorded a few times. This chain links TRBV9 with TRBJ1-5; D gene uncertain. V lost 4 bases and J lost 0, with 5 bases in between. The CDR3 runs 13 residues. From germline, CDR1 is SGDLS and CDR2 YYNGEE. The CDR3 sequence: CASSRTSNQPQHF. The CDR3 DNA is TGTGCCAGCAGCAGGACTAGCAATCAGCCCCAGCATTTT.

V gene TRBV7-2 combines with J gene TRBJ1-4; D gene unclear. The CDR3 has 13 amino acids. The V end lost 2 bases, the J end lost 6 bases, and 7 bases lay between the germline ends. The V gene's germline CDR1 is SGHTA and CDR2 FQGNSA. CDR3 bases: TGTGCCAGCAGCTTAAACGTCTATGAAAAACTGTTTTTT. It codes for CASSLNVYEKLFF. The variable domain in full, completed from reference TRBV7-2 and TRBJ1-4, reads GAGVSQSPSNKVTEKGKDVELRCDPISGHTALYWYRQSLGQGLEFLIYFQGNSAPDKSGLPSDRFSAERTGGSVSTLTIQRTQQEDSAVYLCASSLNVYEKLFFGSGTQLSVL.

The chain links TRBV21-1 to TRBJ1-5; the table's D call TRBD1 went unverified against the DNA. TRBV21-1 is a known pseudogene. The length of the CDR3 is 19 residues. The CDR3 region is CASSPYSRRRDYSNQPQHF. The DNA of the CDR3 is TGTGCCAGCAGCCCCTACTCCCGGCGCAGGGATTATAGCAATCAGCCCCAGCATTTT.

The chain uses TRBV7-2 and TRBJ2-1; D possibly matches TRBD1 or TRBD2 (6 bases each). Germline V CDR1 and CDR2: SGHTA, FQGNSA. There are 16 residues in the CDR3. V was shortened by 6 bases and J by 0 bases, with 15 bases between the two germline ends. Written as DNA, the CDR3 is TGTGCCAGCAGTAAAAGAGGGGGGAACTCCTACAATGAGCAGTTCTTC. As protein: CASSKRGGNSYNEQFF. The whole variable domain, remainder taken from reference TRBV7-2 and TRBJ2-1, is GAGVSQSPSNKVTEKGKDVELRCDPISGHTALYWYRQSLGQGLEFLIYFQGNSAPDKSGLPSDRFSAERTGGSVSTLTIQRTQQEDSAVYLCASSKRGGNSYNEQFFGPGTRLTVL.

The rearrangement links TRBV14 to TRBJ1-6; a weak D match, TRBD1 (5 bases). The CDR3 runs 13 residues. Per the germline V gene, CDR1 is SGHDN and CDR2 is FVKESK. Trimming stripped 1 base from V and 10 bases from J, with 8 bases between. The CDR3 DNA is TGTGCCAGCAGCCAAGCGGGACGGTCACCCCTCCACTTT. Amino acids: CASSQAGRSPLHF.